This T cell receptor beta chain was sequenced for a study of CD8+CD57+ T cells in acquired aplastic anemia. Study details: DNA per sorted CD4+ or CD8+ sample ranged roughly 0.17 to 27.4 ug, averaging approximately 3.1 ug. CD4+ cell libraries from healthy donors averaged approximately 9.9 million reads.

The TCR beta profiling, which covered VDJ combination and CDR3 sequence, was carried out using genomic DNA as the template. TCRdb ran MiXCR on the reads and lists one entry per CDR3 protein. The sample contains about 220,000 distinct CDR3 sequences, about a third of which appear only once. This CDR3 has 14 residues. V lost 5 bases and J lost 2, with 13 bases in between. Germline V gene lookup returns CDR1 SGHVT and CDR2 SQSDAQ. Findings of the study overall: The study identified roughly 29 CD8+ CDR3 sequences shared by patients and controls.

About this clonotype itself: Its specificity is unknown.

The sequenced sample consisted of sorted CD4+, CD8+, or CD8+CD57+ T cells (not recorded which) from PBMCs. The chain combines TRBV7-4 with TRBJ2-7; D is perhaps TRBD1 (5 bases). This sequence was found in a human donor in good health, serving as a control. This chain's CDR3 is CASSQDTLTYEQYF. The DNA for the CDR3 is TGTGCCAGCAGCCAGGACACGTTAACCTACGAGCAGTACTTC.